This T cell receptor beta chain was recovered during a study of cytomegalovirus exposure and HLA in healthy donors. Germline V gene data show CDR1 as SGHTA and CDR2 as FQGNSA. This CDR3 region has 15 residues. The V gene end was trimmed by 4 bases and the J gene end by 5 bases; junction bases not matched to a gene: 4. PCR primers comprised 60 Vbeta and 13 Jbeta primers. The table came from immunoSEQ multiplex PCR; TCRdb's copy has only in-frame clones and leaves some out. Here the sample spans over 150,000 clones, 79% being singletons. This clonotype originated in a woman aged 18-29 years in good health and CMV-seronegative. This chain connects TRBV7-2 to TRBJ2-7; 14 positions agree with TRBD2. Sequenced: PBMCs. This CDR3 reads CASSSGLAGANEQYF. As DNA, the CDR3 is TGTGCCAGCAGCTCGGGACTAGCGGGAGCGAACGAGCAGTACTTC.